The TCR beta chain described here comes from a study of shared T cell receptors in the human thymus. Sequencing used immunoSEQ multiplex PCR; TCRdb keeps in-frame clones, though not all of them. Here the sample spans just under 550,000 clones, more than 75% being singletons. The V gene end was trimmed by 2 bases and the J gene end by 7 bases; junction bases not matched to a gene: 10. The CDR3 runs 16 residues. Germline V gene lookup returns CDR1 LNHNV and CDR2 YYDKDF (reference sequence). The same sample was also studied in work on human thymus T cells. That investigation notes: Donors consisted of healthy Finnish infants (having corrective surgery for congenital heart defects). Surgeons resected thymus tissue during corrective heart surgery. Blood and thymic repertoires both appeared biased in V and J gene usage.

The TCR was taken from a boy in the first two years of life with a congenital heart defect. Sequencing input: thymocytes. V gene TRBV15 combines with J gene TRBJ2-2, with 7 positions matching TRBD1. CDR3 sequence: CATSRPPGQPYGELFF. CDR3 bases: TGTGCCACCAGCAGACCCCCGGGACAGCCATACGGGGAGCTGTTTTTT.